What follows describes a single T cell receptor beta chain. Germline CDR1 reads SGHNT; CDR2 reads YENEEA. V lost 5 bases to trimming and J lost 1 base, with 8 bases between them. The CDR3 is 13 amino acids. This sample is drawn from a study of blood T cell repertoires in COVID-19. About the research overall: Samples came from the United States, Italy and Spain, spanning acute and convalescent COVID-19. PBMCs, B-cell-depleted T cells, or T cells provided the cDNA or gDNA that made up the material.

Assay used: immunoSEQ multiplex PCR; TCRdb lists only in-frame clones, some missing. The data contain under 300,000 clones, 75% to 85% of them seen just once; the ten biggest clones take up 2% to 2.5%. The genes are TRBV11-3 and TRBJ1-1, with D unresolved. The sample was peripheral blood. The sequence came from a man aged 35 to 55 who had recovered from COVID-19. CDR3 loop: CASSLLTNTEAFF. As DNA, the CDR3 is TGTGCCAGCAGCCTACTCACGAACACTGAAGCTTTCTTT.